This TCR beta chain was sequenced in a study of post-analysis software for immune sequencing data. Study details: The study covered relapsing-remitting, secondary progressive and progressive-relapsing courses of multiple sclerosis. Whole-study results and caveats: Normalized Chao1 diversity was significantly lower in multiple sclerosis patients than in controls. Controls showed lower frequencies than patients for several TRBV segments, and TRBV5-6, TRBV5-1 and TRBV20-1 were among these.

Unique molecular identifiers were built into the TCR beta cDNA libraries. TCRdb fed the PCR reads into MiXCR, producing one record per CDR3 protein. This repertoire shows hundreds of thousands of distinct CDR3 sequences, roughly 46% found once; its top ten account for 1.5% to 2%. With regard to this clonotype: Its antigen is as yet unknown.

Trimming at V came to 2 bases and at J to 7 bases, leaving 12 bases not matched to a gene. The CDR3 covers 18 residues. Looked up from germline, CDR1 is MNHEY and CDR2 is SVGEGT. This clonotype was obtained from a girl aged 10 to 17 with multiple sclerosis. The chain recombines TRBV6-2 or TRBV6-3 with TRBJ2-1; 12 bases are shared with TRBD2. Sequences were obtained from blood. The CDR3 DNA reads as TGTGCCAGCAGTTACGCCGAGACTAGCGGGAGCGGGTTGAATGAGCAGTTCTTC. Protein sequence: CASSYAETSGSGLNEQFF.